The next 31 T cell receptor beta chains were all read from a single sample in a study of blood T cell repertoires in COVID-19. Profiled with immunoSEQ multiplex PCR; TCRdb holds only in-frame clones, not every one. Here the sample spans around 100,000 clones, roughly 90% being singletons. Sequencing was carried out using peripheral blood. These receptors all stem from a woman older than 75 in a cohort sampled during active COVID-19.

The chain links TRBV28 to TRBJ1-5; D is unresolved. V gave up 4 bases and J gave up 10 bases, with 11 bases separating them. Per the germline V gene, CDR1 is MDHEN and CDR2 is SYDVKM. This CDR3 has 12 residues. The CDR3 nucleotides are TGTGCCAGCAGTTCGCCAGTGGTACCCCAGCATTTT. This gives the protein CASSSPVVPQHF.

The chain employs TRBV7-2 and TRBJ2-1; no firm D call. The CDR3 length is 15 residues. V was cut by 0 bases and J by 4 bases, with 10 bases left in between. Germline values: CDR1 SGHTA, CDR2 FQGNSA. CDR3 residues: CASSLASGQYNEQFF. In DNA, the CDR3 is TGTGCCAGCAGCTTAGCCTCGGGTCAGTACAATGAGCAGTTCTTC. The entire variable domain, with the rest obtained from reference TRBV7-2 and TRBJ2-1, is as follows: GAGVSQSPSNKVTEKGKDVELRCDPISGHTALYWYRQSLGQGLEFLIYFQGNSAPDKSGLPSDRFSAERTGGSVSTLTIQRTQQEDSAVYLCASSLASGQYNEQFFGPGTRLTVL.

The rearrangement uses TRBV24-1 and TRBJ1-5; 10 nucleotides agree with TRBD1. V was pared by 2 bases and J by 7 bases, with 4 bases of the junction left unmatched. The CDR3 totals 15 residues. Germline assignment: CDR1 KGHDR and CDR2 SFDVKD. CDR3 sequence (DNA): TGTGCCACCAGTGATTCCGGGACAGGGGTCCAGCCCCAGCATTTT. Protein sequence: CATSDSGTGVQPQHF.

J is TRBJ2-1 and V is TRBV6-5; D remains ambiguous. Per the germline V gene, CDR1 is MNHEY and CDR2 is SVGAGI. Trimming pared 0 bases from V and 7 bases from J, leaving 16 bases between. CDR3 length equals 16 residues. CDR3: CASSYSGYYLSNEQFF. The CDR3 region has the DNA TGTGCCAGCAGTTACTCGGGCTATTACCTGTCTAATGAGCAGTTCTTC.

V and J are TRBV2 and TRBJ2-7, with 9 bases aligning to TRBD1. The CDR3 totals 16 residues. The germline V gene has CDR1 SNHLY and CDR2 FYNNEI. With V trimmed by 3 bases and J by 2 bases, 8 bases remained unmatched. Here the CDR3 reads CASSERRDRDAYEQYF. CDR3 DNA: TGTGCCAGCAGTGAGAGGAGGGACAGGGATGCCTACGAGCAGTACTTC.

The CDR3 is CASSLTARQGATTDTQYF. The CDR3, as DNA: TGTGCCAGCAGTCTTACGGCCCGACAGGGAGCAACCACAGATACGCAGTATTTT. The gene calls are TRBV6-6 and TRBJ2-3; 7 bases fit TRBD1. J was trimmed by 2 bases and V by 5 bases; bases with no gene match: 16. CDR3 size: 18 residues. Germline V CDR1 and CDR2: MNHNY, SVGAGI (reference sequence).

J is TRBJ2-7 and V is TRBV7-2; 11 bases agree with TRBD2. Per the germline V gene, CDR1 is SGHTA and CDR2 is FQGNSA. There are 15 residues in the CDR3. Losses at the gene ends were 9 bases for V and 6 bases for J; bases not matched to a gene: 13. Here the CDR3 DNA reads TGTGCCAGTACACTAGCGGGAGTTTCGGCGTCCGAGCAGTACTTC. It encodes CASTLAGVSASEQYF.

The chain carries TRBV5-1 and TRBJ2-7, with D unresolved. The V end was cut by 3 bases, the J end by 2 bases, with 15 bases between. The CDR3 is 15 residues long. CDR1 is SGHRS, CDR2 YFSETQ, per germline. The CDR3 loop is CASSSTLTPTYEQYF. CDR3 coding DNA: TGCGCCAGCAGCTCCACGCTAACCCCAACCTACGAGCAGTACTTC.

The chain couples TRBV19 to TRBJ1-2; possibly TRBD1 for D (5 bases). CDR3 length: 14 amino acids. Germline CDR1 and CDR2: LNHDA and SQIVND (reference sequence). V lost 2 bases and J lost 0, with 7 bases in between. The chain's CDR3 is CASSIPTANYGYTF. The CDR3 DNA reads as TGTGCCAGTAGTATACCGACAGCTAACTATGGCTACACCTTC.

The V call is TRBV3-1 (or the pseudogene TRBV3-2), the J call TRBJ2-5, with a weak D call TRBD1 (5 bases). CDR3 length: 14 residues. V lost 0 bases and J lost 3, with 8 bases in between. Per the germline V gene, CDR1 is LGHDT and CDR2 is YNNKEL (reference sequence). CDR3 sequence reads: CASSQDHRKETQYF. Written as DNA, the CDR3 is TGTGCCAGCAGCCAAGATCACAGGAAAGAGACCCAGTACTTC.

V and J are TRBV18 and TRBJ2-2, with no clear D. Looked up from germline, CDR1 is KGHSH and CDR2 is LQKENI. V was shortened by 3 bases and J by 2 bases, with 7 bases between the two germline ends. The CDR3 is 14 residues long. Here the CDR3 reads CASSPGPNTGELFF. The DNA of the CDR3 is TGTGCCAGCTCACCCGGTCCCAACACCGGGGAGCTGTTTTTT. The full variable domain, its missing parts supplied by reference TRBV18 and TRBJ2-2, is NAGVMQNPRHLVRRRGQEARLRCSPMKGHSHVYWYRQLPEEGLKFMVYLQKENIIDESGMPKERFSAEFPKEGPSILRIQQVVRGDSAAYFCASSPGPNTGELFFGEGSRLTVL.

The chain recombines TRBV2 with TRBJ1-5; D uncertain. The CDR3 length is 17 residues. Germline CDR1 is SNHLY and CDR2 is FYNNEI. Trimming removed 7 bases at V and 0 bases at J, with 19 bases between. CDR3 DNA sequence: TGTGCCAGCACTGACCCCATTGGCAGTTATAGCAATCAGCCCCAGCATTTT. Protein sequence: CASTDPIGSYSNQPQHF.

This chain links TRBV9 with TRBJ2-3; tentatively, D is TRBD2 (6 bases). The germline V gene has CDR1 SGDLS and CDR2 YYNGEE. Trimming took off 4 bases at V and 2 bases at J, with 11 bases between the two ends. The length of the CDR3 is 14 residues. DNA for the CDR3: TGTGCCAGCAGCATCGGGACTTCCACAGATACGCAGTATTTT. This translates into CASSIGTSTDTQYF.

This rearrangement joins TRBV3-1 (or the pseudogene TRBV3-2) to TRBJ2-2; TRBD1 is a possible D gene (5 bases). The germline CDR1 and CDR2 sequences are LGHDT and YNNKEL (reference sequence). V lost 2 bases to trimming and J lost 7 bases, with 14 bases between them. This CDR3 is built from 15 residues. CDR3 in amino acids: CASSQPSGLGGELFF. The CDR3 nucleotides read TGTGCCAGCAGCCAACCGTCAGGGTTGGGCGGGGAGCTGTTTTTT.

The chain combines TRBV27 with TRBJ1-2; tentative D call: TRBD1 (6 bases). V was shortened by 6 bases and J by 8 bases, with 19 bases between the two germline ends. The CDR3 runs to 14 residues. Germline V CDR1 and CDR2: MNHEY, SMNVEV (reference sequence). CDR3: CASSRRTALGGYTF. The CDR3, as DNA: TGTGCCAGCAGCCGCCGGACAGCCCTAGGGGGCTACACCTTC.

The chain links TRBV7-6 to TRBJ1-3; TRBD1 is a possible D gene (5 bases). This CDR3 is 14 amino acids long. The germline V gene encodes CDR1 SGHVS and CDR2 FNYEAQ. V was shortened by 5 bases and J by 8 bases, with 16 bases between the two germline ends. The CDR3 DNA reads as TGTGCCAGCAGCACCGCGGGACGGGTTGACACCATATATTTT. This encodes CASSTAGRVDTIYF.

This clone was seen only once. V and J are TRBV5-6 and TRBJ2-5; 7 bases fit TRBD2. V was clipped by 7 bases and J by 1 base; unmatched bases: 7. The V gene's germline CDR1 is SGHDT and CDR2 YYEEEE. The CDR3 loop spans 14 amino acids. The CDR3 region is CASWGGVSQETQYF. The CDR3 nucleotides read TGTGCCAGCTGGGGAGGGGTCTCCCAAGAGACCCAGTACTTC.

This clone has just one count. The chain combines TRBV5-4 with TRBJ1-2; possibly TRBD1 for D (6 bases). V gave up 3 bases and J gave up 2 bases, with 14 bases separating them. There are 15 residues in the CDR3. Looked up from germline, CDR1 is SGHNT and CDR2 is YYREEE (reference sequence). CDR3 protein: CASSSSLQGNYGYTF. CDR3 bases: TGTGCCAGCAGCTCGTCCCTACAGGGAAACTATGGCTACACCTTC.

The chain joins TRBV19 to TRBJ2-3; D is uncertain. Looked up from germline, CDR1 is LNHDA and CDR2 is SQIVND (reference sequence). The V and J ends lost 3 bases and 6 bases respectively, with 7 bases between them. The CDR3 consists of 12 residues. The CDR3 spells CASSIYSDTQYF. The CDR3 nucleotides read TGTGCCAGTAGTATCTATTCGGATACGCAGTATTTT.

In this sample, this clone turned up once. This chain links TRBV28 with TRBJ2-7, with 9 bases identical to TRBD2. CDR3 length: 14 residues. After removal of 6 bases from V and 3 bases from J, the junction contained 6 bases not matched to a gene. CDR1 is MDHEN, CDR2 SYDVKM, per germline. In nucleotides, the CDR3 is TGTGCCAGCAGGCGACTAGCGGATTACTACGAGCAGTACTTC. Encoded protein: CASRRLADYYEQYF.

The V and J genes are TRBV28 and TRBJ2-4, with 8 bases aligning to TRBD2. Germline CDR1 MDHEN, CDR2 SYDVKM. V shed 3 bases, J shed 7 bases, and the junction held 8 bases outside the gene matches. This CDR3 has 15 residues. The CDR3 nucleotides read TGTGCCAGCAGTTTCGGGACATCGGGGGGGAACATTCAGTACTTC. Its protein is CASSFGTSGGNIQYF. Full variable domain (missing parts from reference TRBV28 and TRBJ2-4): DVKVTQSSRYLVKRTGEKVFLECVQDMDHENMFWYRQDPGLGLRLIYFSYDVKMKEKGDIPEGYSVSREKKERFSLILESASTNQTSMYLCASSFGTSGGNIQYFGAGTRLSVL.

V gene TRBV6-5 combines with J gene TRBJ2-7, with TRBD2 matching over 11 bases. Germline CDR1 is MNHEY and CDR2 is SVGAGI. The CDR3 sequence is 14 residues long. V gave up 6 bases and J gave up 4 bases; unmatched junction bases: 5. This CDR3 is CASSPTSGAYEQYF. CDR3 sequence (DNA): TGTGCCAGCAGCCCGACTAGCGGGGCGTACGAGCAGTACTTC.

This sequence joins TRBV6-1 and TRBJ2-3; TRBD2 matches 9 bases. The CDR3 runs 17 residues. CDR1 and CDR2 from the germline V gene are MNHNS and SASEGT. J gave up 7 bases and V 2 bases, and 13 bases lay outside the gene matches. Here the CDR3 reads CASSERKAGGLRNTQYF. CDR3 coding DNA: TGTGCCAGCAGTGAACGGAAAGCGGGGGGCCTTAGGAATACGCAGTATTTT.

Note on this clone: At one end the junction does not follow the germline gene, possibly because of a read error. V usage is TRBV7-7 and J usage is TRBJ2-3; D call uncertain. CDR1 is SSHAT, CDR2 FNYEAQ, per germline (reference sequence). The CDR3 runs to 15 residues. The CDR3 here is CASSFAVSGTDTQYF. The CDR3 DNA reads TGTGCTAGCAGCTTCGCCGTGAGTGGCACAGATACGCAGTATTTT.

This sequence joins TRBV29-1 and TRBJ1-5; D call uncertain. In germline, CDR1 is SQVTM, CDR2 ANQGSEA. V was clipped by 5 bases and J by 0 bases, with 8 bases between them. The CDR3 covers 13 residues. CDR3 nucleotide sequence: TGCAGCGTTACAGAAAATAGCAATCAGCCCCAGCATTTT. Translated: CSVTENSNQPQHF. The whole variable domain, filled in from reference TRBV29-1 and TRBJ1-5, reads SAVISQKPSRDICQRGTSLTIQCQVDSQVTMMFWYRQQPGQSLTLIATANQGSEATYESGFVIDKFPISRPNLTFSTLTVSNMSPEDSSIYLCSVTENSNQPQHFGDGTRLSIL.

The chain links TRBV6-5 to TRBJ2-1; D is possibly TRBD2 (6 bases). V was clipped by 8 bases and J by 4 bases, with 15 bases between them. Germline V gene lookup returns CDR1 MNHEY and CDR2 SVGAGI. The length of the CDR3 is 14 residues. CDR3 sequence: CASGRVGRYNEQFF. The CDR3 DNA reads TGTGCCAGCGGACGGGTCGGGAGATACAATGAGCAGTTCTTC.

The chain has TRBV5-1 and TRBJ2-5; TRBD2 matches at 12 bases. After removal of 4 bases from V and 1 base from J, the junction contained 8 bases not matched to a gene. The CDR3 sequence is 17 residues long. Germline lookup yields CDR1 SGHRS and CDR2 YFSETQ. Here the CDR3 DNA reads TGCGCCAGCAGCCCTACTGGACTAGCGGGGCCCCAAGAGACCCAGTACTTC. Protein sequence: CASSPTGLAGPQETQYF.

The chain employs TRBV6-5 and TRBJ1-2; D gene ambiguous. V was cut by 6 bases and J by 5 bases, with 13 bases left in between. The germline CDR1 and CDR2 sequences are MNHEY and SVGAGI. The CDR3 has 13 amino acids. CDR3 sequence reads: CASSLGPLYGYTF. DNA of the CDR3: TGTGCCAGCAGCCTTGGGCCTCTATATGGCTACACCTTC.

This chain uses TRBV5-1 with TRBJ2-5; D is possibly TRBD2 (6 bases). CDR3 length: 12 amino acids. Between the trimmed V and J ends, which lost 5 bases and 3 bases, there was a span of 8 bases. CDR1 is SGHRS, CDR2 YFSETQ, per germline. This CDR3 reads CASRPGEETQYF. The DNA for the CDR3 is TGCGCCAGCAGACCGGGGGAAGAGACCCAGTACTTC.

The chain is built from TRBV11-2 and TRBJ2-4; TRBD1 aligns across 12 bases. The germline V gene encodes CDR1 SGHAT and CDR2 FQNNGV. This CDR3 has 16 residues. J was trimmed by 8 bases and V by 3 bases; bases with no gene match: 8. Here the CDR3 reads CASSFGTGGVVDIQYF. CDR3 coding DNA: TGTGCCAGCAGCTTCGGGACAGGGGGCGTCGTAGACATTCAGTACTTC.

This clone was observed once. The CDR3 DNA is TGTGCCAGCAGTCCCGGGACAGGGTCCTACGAGCAGTACTTC. Protein sequence: CASSPGTGSYEQYF. The V gene is TRBV28, the J gene TRBJ2-7; 9 bases are a match to TRBD1. The trim removed 5 bases at V and 1 base at J, leaving 3 bases unmatched. CDR3 length equals 14 residues. Germline CDR1 is MDHEN and CDR2 is SYDVKM.